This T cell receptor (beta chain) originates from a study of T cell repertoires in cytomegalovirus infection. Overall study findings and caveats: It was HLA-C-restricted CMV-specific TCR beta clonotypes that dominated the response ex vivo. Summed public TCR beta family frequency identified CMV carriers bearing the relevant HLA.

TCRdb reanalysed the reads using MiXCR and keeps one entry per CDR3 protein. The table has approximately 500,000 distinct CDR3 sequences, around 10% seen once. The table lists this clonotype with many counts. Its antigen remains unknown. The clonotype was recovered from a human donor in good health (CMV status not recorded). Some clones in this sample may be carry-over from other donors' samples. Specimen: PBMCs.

CDR3 coding DNA: TGTGCCAGCAGTGAGAGGGCTAGCGGGGGCTTCAATGAGCAGTTCTTC. It yields the protein CASSERASGGFNEQFF. J is TRBJ2-1 and V is TRBV6-4, with 10 bases matching TRBD2. V trimming: 3 bases; J trimming: 6 bases; junction bases outside the gene matches: 8. Germline lookup yields CDR1 MRHNA and CDR2 SNTAGT. This CDR3 is built from 16 residues.